One sample yielded the 23 T cell receptor beta chains listed below, sequenced in a study of blood T cell repertoires in COVID-19. TCRdb's copy holds only in-frame clones and misses some; the assay was immunoSEQ multiplex PCR. This table holds approximately 160,000 clones, 80% to 85% found once. The sample consisted of peripheral blood. These receptors originate from a man aged 18 to 35 with active or convalescent COVID-19.

This clone was picked up many times. V is TRBV5-1 and J is TRBJ2-6; D is ambiguous. Germline CDR1 SGHRS, CDR2 YFSETQ. V lost 4 bases and J 14 bases, leaving 19 bases between the germline ends. This CDR3 spans 14 amino acids. The CDR3: CASSPYGENNILTF. CDR3 nucleotides: TGCGCCAGCAGCCCGTATGGAGAGAATAACATCCTGACTTTC.

The chain employs TRBV28 and TRBJ2-1, with 7 nucleotides matching TRBD1. Germline loops: CDR1 MDHEN, CDR2 SYDVKM. Trimming at V came to 7 bases and at J to 3 bases, leaving 3 bases not matched to a gene. The CDR3 consists of 13 residues. The CDR3 nucleotides read TGTGCCAGCATTAGACAGGGCTACAATGAGCAGTTCTTC. Residues: CASIRQGYNEQFF.

This sequence joins TRBV18 and TRBJ1-5, with 8 bases that match TRBD1. The CDR3 has 15 amino acids. Germline CDR1 KGHSH, CDR2 LQKENI. J was trimmed by 4 bases and V by 5 bases; bases with no gene match: 7. The CDR3 protein is CASSNGQGINQPQHF. The CDR3 bases are TGTGCCAGCTCAAACGGACAGGGAATAAATCAGCCCCAGCATTTT.

This chain links TRBV15 with TRBJ1-5; D not resolved. This CDR3 spans 15 amino acids. Germline lookup yields CDR1 LNHNV and CDR2 YYDKDF (reference sequence). V dropped 3 bases and J dropped 6 bases, with 15 bases sitting between them. The CDR3 bases are TGTGCCACCAGCAGTCCCCGGGAGGGCGGTCAGCCCCAGCATTTT. This gives the protein CATSSPREGGQPQHF.

This clone was seen repeatedly, ten times or more. CDR3 residues: CASSQFSVDEQFF. In DNA, the CDR3 is TGCGCCAGCAGCCAATTCAGCGTCGATGAGCAGTTCTTC. This chain connects TRBV4-1 to TRBJ2-1; D not certain. The CDR3 extends over 13 amino acids. From germline, CDR1 is MGHRA and CDR2 YSYEKL. V was pared by 2 bases and J by 8 bases, with 10 bases between.

The V call is TRBV11-2, the J call TRBJ1-6; D might be TRBD1 (5 bases). The CDR3 spans 16 residues. V lost 4 bases, J lost 4 bases, and 14 bases lay in between. The germline V gene encodes CDR1 SGHAT and CDR2 FQNNGV. DNA of the CDR3: TGTGCCAGCAGCTCGGCTTGGGGCACGTATAATTCACCCCTCCACTTT. Translated: CASSSAWGTYNSPLHF.

The chain recombines TRBV9 with TRBJ2-3; 10 bases are shared with TRBD2. The CDR3 runs 17 residues. Unmatched junction bases numbered 8, after V lost 0 bases and J lost 4 bases. Germline values: CDR1 SGDLS, CDR2 YYNGEE. CDR3 region: CASSVGASGSGSDTQYF. CDR3 nucleotides: TGTGCCAGCAGCGTAGGAGCTAGCGGGAGTGGGTCAGATACGCAGTATTTT.

This clone has a handful of counts. The rearrangement joins TRBV28 to TRBJ2-1; TRBD2 aligns across 7 bases. Germline V gene data show CDR1 as MDHEN and CDR2 as SYDVKM. The V segment lost 4 bases and the J segment 3 bases; nucleotides outside the gene matches: 3. This CDR3 has 14 amino acids. The CDR3 region is CASSYGRLYNEQFF. DNA of the CDR3: TGTGCCAGCAGTTACGGGAGGCTCTACAATGAGCAGTTCTTC. Combining the CDR3 with reference TRBV28 and TRBJ2-1 gives the whole variable domain DVKVTQSSRYLVKRTGEKVFLECVQDMDHENMFWYRQDPGLGLRLIYFSYDVKMKEKGDIPEGYSVSREKKERFSLILESASTNQTSMYLCASSYGRLYNEQFFGPGTRLTVL.

This chain uses TRBV6-6 with TRBJ2-1; D possibly corresponds to TRBD1 (5 bases). Germline loops: CDR1 MNHNY, CDR2 SVGAGI (reference sequence). The CDR3 contains 13 residues. Deletions cut 11 bases from V and 3 bases from J, with 14 bases between. The CDR3 DNA is TGTGCCGGAAGCCGAGGACACTACAATGAGCAGTTCTTC. Encoded protein: CAGSRGHYNEQFF.

The chain joins TRBV5-5 to TRBJ1-1; the D gene is possibly TRBD1 (5 bases). Trimming removed 0 bases at V and 0 bases at J, with 9 bases between. Germline loops: CDR1 SGHKS, CDR2 YYEKEE (reference sequence). The CDR3 runs 15 residues. Here the CDR3 reads CASSLVQGMNTEAFF. In DNA, the CDR3 is TGTGCCAGCAGCTTGGTGCAGGGTATGAACACTGAAGCTTTCTTT.

The chain has TRBV5-4 and TRBJ1-4, with no clear D. The CDR3 totals 15 residues. The V end lost 0 bases, the J end lost 6 bases, and 12 bases lay between the germline ends. Germline CDR1 reads SGHNT; CDR2 reads YYREEE (reference sequence). The CDR3 bases are TGTGCCAGCAGCTTGGATCCCACACCAGATGAAAAACTGTTTTTT. Its protein product is CASSLDPTPDEKLFF.

The gene calls are TRBV15 and TRBJ2-1, with D perhaps matching TRBD2 (6 bases). Germline V gene sequence: CDR1 LNHNV, CDR2 YYDKDF (reference sequence). The V end was cut by 0 bases, the J end by 0 bases, with 21 bases between. CDR3 length equals 20 residues. The CDR3: CATSRDPLIAELSSYNEQFF. DNA for the CDR3: TGTGCCACCAGCAGAGATCCTTTAATAGCGGAACTTAGCTCCTACAATGAGCAGTTCTTC.

The chain recombines TRBV12-5 with TRBJ2-1; D unclear. V was clipped by 2 bases and J by 7 bases, with 18 bases between them. Germline-derived CDR1 and CDR2 are LGHNT and FRNRAP. The CDR3 is 16 amino acids. CDR3 nucleotide sequence: TGTGCTAGTGGTTTGATTCTAGATGAGGAGATAAATGAGCAGTTCTTC. Translated: CASGLILDEEINEQFF.

The V call is TRBV7-9, the J call TRBJ2-1, with TRBD2 matching over 16 bases. The CDR3 loop spans 16 amino acids. V trimming: 3 bases; J trimming: 8 bases; junction bases outside the gene matches: 4. Germline V gene sequence: CDR1 SEHNR, CDR2 FQNEAQ (reference sequence). The CDR3 DNA reads as TGTGCCAGCAGCTTTGGGACTAGCGGGAGGGCCGATGAGCAGTTCTTC. It specifies CASSFGTSGRADEQFF.

The count of this clone is one. The chain carries TRBV2 and TRBJ2-5; 11 bases fit TRBD2. With V trimmed by 7 bases and J by 4 bases, 14 bases remained unmatched. The CDR3 runs 17 residues. Germline assignment: CDR1 SNHLY and CDR2 FYNNEI. DNA for the CDR3: TGTGCCAGCACCCCTATGGGGCTAGCGGGAGGTAGAGAGACCCAGTACTTC. This encodes CASTPMGLAGGRETQYF.

This chain links TRBV27 with TRBJ2-5, with D maybe TRBD2 (5 bases). The germline V gene encodes CDR1 MNHEY and CDR2 SMNVEV (reference sequence). The CDR3 sequence is 14 residues long. Deletions cut 6 bases from V and 1 base from J, with 12 bases between. The CDR3 reads CASSLLVSQETQYF. CDR3 bases: TGTGCCAGCAGCCTACTAGTGAGCCAAGAGACCCAGTACTTC.

The rearrangement joins TRBV5-1 to TRBJ2-1; 8 bases agree with TRBD1. The V segment lost 3 bases and the J segment 5 bases; nucleotides outside the gene matches: 7. Germline V gene data show CDR1 as SGHRS and CDR2 as YFSETQ. The CDR3 runs 15 residues. The CDR3 sequence: CASSSRGQSDNEQFF. CDR3 in DNA: TGCGCCAGCAGCTCCAGGGGGCAGTCAGACAATGAGCAGTTCTTC.

The gene calls are TRBV5-1 and TRBJ2-7; D may be TRBD1 (6 bases). Germline CDR1 SGHRS, CDR2 YFSETQ. V dropped 5 bases and J dropped 0 bases, with 12 bases sitting between them. This CDR3 is built from 14 residues. The CDR3 nucleotides read TGCGCCAGCAGTCTAAGGACAGACTCCTACGAGCAGTACTTC. The encoded protein is CASSLRTDSYEQYF.

The CDR3 DNA reads as TGTGCCAGCAGCCCGGGACTAGCCCAAGAGACCCAGTACTTC. It codes for CASSPGLAQETQYF. The chain uses TRBV6-2 or TRBV6-3 and TRBJ2-5; 9 nucleotides agree with TRBD2. V trimming: 6 bases; J trimming: 1 base; junction bases outside the gene matches: 3. The CDR3 is 14 residues long. Germline V gives CDR1 MNHEY, CDR2 SVGEGT.

The chain recombines TRBV2 with TRBJ1-4; D gene unclear. Trimming pared 4 bases from V and 8 bases from J, leaving 14 bases between. This CDR3 spans 14 amino acids. Germline V gene sequence: CDR1 SNHLY, CDR2 FYNNEI. CDR3 region: CASSVFGLREKLFF. The CDR3 bases are TGTGCCAGCAGTGTATTCGGGTTACGGGAAAAACTGTTTTTT.

This clone was seen at least ten times. CDR3 nucleotides: TGTGCCAGCAGTGACACAGAGAACTATGGCTACACCTTC. This translates into CASSDTENYGYTF. J is TRBJ1-2 and V is TRBV6-1; D ambiguous. Between the trimmed V and J ends, which lost 3 bases and 2 bases, there was a span of 7 bases. Germline-derived CDR1 and CDR2 are MNHNS and SASEGT. The CDR3 length is 13 residues.

The V call is TRBV11-2, the J call TRBJ1-6; D ambiguous. Germline V gene sequence: CDR1 SGHAT, CDR2 FQNNGV. This CDR3 contains 13 residues. V dropped 0 bases and J dropped 10 bases, with 7 bases sitting between them. Here the CDR3 DNA reads TGTGCCAGCAGCTTAGATGGGCCCTCACCCCTCCACTTT. Protein product: CASSLDGPSPLHF.

This chain connects TRBV7-2 to TRBJ2-5, with TRBD1 matching over 12 bases. The V gene's germline CDR1 is SGHTA and CDR2 FQGNSA. There are 14 residues in the CDR3. V trimming: 8 bases; J trimming: 7 bases; junction bases outside the gene matches: 8. CDR3 protein: CASGGTGGSGTQYF. The CDR3 DNA is TGTGCCAGCGGCGGGACAGGGGGCTCTGGGACCCAGTACTTC.